These 24 T cell receptor beta chains share one sample of origin, sequenced in a study of blood T cell repertoires in COVID-19. The repertoire was sequenced with immunoSEQ multiplex PCR; TCRdb's copy has only in-frame clones and lacks some. The table has roughly 200,000 clones, roughly three quarters seen once; the top ten hold nearly 6%. The specimen was peripheral blood. The receptors stem from a woman in her thirties or forties with COVID-19, enrolled during active disease.

The chain uses TRBV4-1 and TRBJ1-6; TRBD1 might be the D (6 bases). CDR1 and CDR2 (germline): MGHRA, YSYEKL. The CDR3 sequence is 16 residues long. Trimming shortened V by 0 bases and J by 7 bases, and 13 bases separated the two germline ends. The CDR3 region is CASSQDYDRRNSPLHF. In DNA form, the CDR3 reads TGCGCCAGCAGCCAAGATTACGACAGGAGGAATTCACCCCTCCACTTT.

The rearrangement uses TRBV5-1 and TRBJ2-3, with TRBD2 matching over 12 bases. The germline CDR1 and CDR2 sequences are SGHRS and YFSETQ. With 4 bases clipped from V and 2 bases from J, the junction kept 11 bases outside the gene matches. The CDR3 spans 18 residues. The chain's CDR3 is CASSLPTSGGPHTDTQYF. CDR3 DNA: TGCGCCAGCAGCCTCCCGACTAGCGGGGGCCCTCACACAGATACGCAGTATTTT.

This chain connects TRBV5-1 to TRBJ1-4; D might be TRBD1 (6 bases). The CDR3 is made up of 16 amino acids. Germline V gene data show CDR1 as SGHRS and CDR2 as YFSETQ. V lost 4 bases and J 1 base, leaving 14 bases between the germline ends. CDR3 region: CASSAGTPRTNEKLFF. CDR3 coding DNA: TGCGCCAGCAGCGCCGGGACACCCCGAACTAATGAAAAACTGTTTTTT.

The chain recombines TRBV6-5 with TRBJ1-1, with D unresolved. The CDR3 consists of 15 residues. The V gene lost 2 bases and the J gene lost 5 bases, with 15 bases spanning the gap. Germline-derived CDR1 and CDR2 are MNHEY and SVGAGI. CDR3 coding DNA: TGTGCCAGCAGTTACCGAACGGGCTCGGGGACTGAAGCTTTCTTT. Amino acids: CASSYRTGSGTEAFF.

The chain links TRBV10-3 to TRBJ1-2; TRBD1 is a possible D gene (5 bases). CDR3 length: 14 amino acids. The V and J ends lost 5 bases and 3 bases respectively, with 13 bases between them. Looked up from germline, CDR1 is ENHRY and CDR2 is SYGVKD. In nucleotides, the CDR3 is TGTGCCATCAGTCGGGGGAGGGGAGACTATGGCTACACCTTC. This gives the protein CAISRGRGDYGYTF.

This chain uses TRBV9 with TRBJ2-5, with D possibly matching TRBD1 (6 bases). CDR1 SGDLS and CDR2 YYNGEE come from the germline V gene. With 0 bases removed from V and 2 bases from J, the gap between germline ends came to 11 bases. The CDR3 covers 15 residues. In DNA, the CDR3 is TGTGCCAGCAGCGTAGGGGGCAGGGGTCAAGAGACCCAGTACTTC. This translates into CASSVGGRGQETQYF.

The table lists this clone with a count of one. The J gene is TRBJ1-1, the V gene TRBV3-1 (or the pseudogene TRBV3-2), with 7 nucleotides matching TRBD1. V lost 4 bases to trimming and J lost 8 bases; unmatched junction nucleotides: 13. The CDR3 totals 15 residues. Germline values: CDR1 LGHDT, CDR2 YNNKEL (reference sequence). CDR3 region: CASSPTGTAVPEAFF. CDR3 nucleotides: TGTGCCAGCAGCCCGACCGGGACAGCCGTTCCCGAAGCTTTCTTT.

The chain employs TRBV28 and TRBJ2-6, with unresolved D. The ends were cut back, 11 bases at V and 0 bases at J, with 5 bases in the middle. The CDR3 has 12 amino acids. CDR1 and CDR2 from the germline V gene are MDHEN and SYDVKM. CDR3 DNA: TGTGCCGCTAACTCTGGGGCCAACGTCCTGACTTTC. Translating it yields CAANSGANVLTF.

The chain carries TRBV27 and TRBJ2-5, with a weak D call TRBD1 (6 bases). V was clipped by 5 bases and J by 5 bases, with 15 bases between them. Per the germline V gene, CDR1 is MNHEY and CDR2 is SMNVEV (reference sequence). The CDR3 is made up of 14 amino acids. The CDR3 nucleotides are TGTGCCAGCAGTACCCGGGGTCAGGGGGAGACCCAGTACTTC. Its protein is CASSTRGQGETQYF.

This clone came up a few times. This likely stems from a read error, as it lies one base from a far larger clone. The same CDR3 can be traced to other DNA sequences in this sample. This chain joins TRBV30 and TRBJ1-1, with TRBD1 as a possible D gene (5 bases). The CDR3 is 13 amino acids. V dropped 8 bases and J dropped 6 bases, with 19 bases sitting between them. Germline assignment: CDR1 GTSNPN and CDR2 SVGIG (reference sequence). The CDR3 sequence: CAGVGQGGAEAFF. The CDR3 nucleotides are TGTGCCGGGGTGGGGCAGGGAGGGGCTGAAGCTTTCTTT.

This chain joins TRBV5-4 and TRBJ2-1, with TRBD2 matching over 9 bases. Germline CDR1 and CDR2: SGHNT and YYREEE (reference sequence). With V trimmed by 4 bases and J by 7 bases, 18 bases remained unmatched. The CDR3 loop spans 18 amino acids. The CDR3 reads CASSHRRAGGRAQNEQFF. The CDR3 DNA reads TGTGCCAGCAGCCACAGGCGGGCTGGCGGGAGGGCCCAAAATGAGCAGTTCTTC.

The chain has TRBV19 and TRBJ2-5; 12 bases line up with TRBD2. J was trimmed by 5 bases and V by 5 bases; bases with no gene match: 3. The CDR3 has 14 residues. Germline lookup yields CDR1 LNHDA and CDR2 SQIVND (reference sequence). This CDR3 is CASSGTSGGETQYF. The CDR3, as DNA: TGTGCCAGTAGTGGTACTAGCGGGGGGGAGACCCAGTACTTC.

This clone was detected only once. The rearrangement joins TRBV4-1 to TRBJ2-3; possible D gene TRBD2, 6 bases. CDR3 length equals 16 residues. V lost 3 bases to trimming and J lost 6 bases, with 19 bases between them. The V gene's germline CDR1 is MGHRA and CDR2 YSYEKL. CDR3 in DNA: TGCGCCAGCAGCCACGATACTAGCTCAATCGGGGATACGCAGTATTTT. Its translation: CASSHDTSSIGDTQYF.

CDR3 residues: CASSATTVSELTYNEQFF. In DNA, the CDR3 is TGTGCCAGTAGTGCAACGACAGTGTCGGAGCTCACCTACAATGAGCAGTTCTTC. J is TRBJ2-1 and V is TRBV19; weak D call: TRBD1 (5 bases). This CDR3 has 18 residues. V was trimmed by 5 bases and J by 2 bases, leaving 22 bases between them. Germline V gene lookup returns CDR1 LNHDA and CDR2 SQIVND (reference sequence).

Here the CDR3 reads CASSPTGQGGTDTQYF. In DNA, the CDR3 is TGTGCCAGCTCACCAACAGGACAGGGTGGCACAGATACGCAGTATTTT. The rearrangement links TRBV18 to TRBJ2-3, with TRBD1 matching over 8 bases. The V segment lost 2 bases and the J segment 1 base; nucleotides outside the gene matches: 5. The CDR3 has 16 amino acids. CDR1 KGHSH and CDR2 LQKENI come from the germline V gene.

The chain has TRBV4-1 and TRBJ1-1; D not resolved. The germline V gene has CDR1 MGHRA and CDR2 YSYEKL. With 6 bases removed from V and 3 bases from J, the gap between germline ends came to 17 bases. This CDR3 is built from 15 residues. The CDR3 DNA reads as TGCGCCAGCAGATCCCAGTCTTTGATGGACACTGAAGCTTTCTTT. Protein: CASRSQSLMDTEAFF.

This chain links TRBV18 with TRBJ1-6; no clear D gene. The germline CDR1 and CDR2 sequences are KGHSH and LQKENI. The CDR3 totals 14 residues. The V end was cut by 3 bases, the J end by 5 bases, with 8 bases between. The CDR3 DNA follows: TGTGCCAGCTCACCGCGCGTTAATAATTCACCCCTCCACTTT. Translating gives CASSPRVNNSPLHF. Full variable domain (remainder filled in from reference TRBV18 and TRBJ1-6): NAGVMQNPRHLVRRRGQEARLRCSPMKGHSHVYWYRQLPEEGLKFMVYLQKENIIDESGMPKERFSAEFPKEGPSILRIQQVVRGDSAAYFCASSPRVNNSPLHFGNGTRLTVT.

The V and J genes are TRBV7-2 and TRBJ1-4, with 8 bases lining up with TRBD1. Germline loops: CDR1 SGHTA, CDR2 FQGNSA. The CDR3 has 14 amino acids. Trimming removed 3 bases from V and 8 bases from J; junction bases left unmatched: 5. CDR3 DNA: TGTGCCAGCAGCTTCGGACAGGGTTGGGAAAAACTGTTTTTT. Its translation is CASSFGQGWEKLFF.

The chain employs TRBV6-5 and TRBJ2-7; 7 positions agree with TRBD1. CDR3 length: 16 amino acids. V shed 0 bases and J 3 bases; nucleotides not matched to a gene: 8. Germline CDR1 is MNHEY and CDR2 is SVGAGI. CDR3 amino acids: CASSYSWEQGNYEQYF. For the CDR3, the DNA is TGTGCCAGCAGTTACTCGTGGGAACAGGGGAACTACGAGCAGTACTTC.

The table lists this clone with a count of one. The CDR3: CASSPGGPQHLAKNIQYF. The CDR3 nucleotides read TGTGCCAGCAGTCCAGGGGGTCCCCAACATCTAGCCAAAAACATTCAGTACTTC. The chain combines TRBV5-4 with TRBJ2-4; 7 bases are shared with TRBD1. Trimming took 5 bases from V and 0 from J; bases not matched to a gene: 14. The CDR3 is 18 residues long. Germline CDR1 and CDR2: SGHNT and YYREEE (reference sequence).

The J gene is TRBJ2-1, the V gene TRBV10-3, with TRBD2 identical over 9 bases. The ends lost 3 bases at V and 8 bases at J; junction bases unmatched: 8. The CDR3 has 15 amino acids. CDR1 is ENHRY, CDR2 SYGVKD, per germline. CDR3: CAISDRLAGLDEQFF. CDR3 coding DNA: TGTGCCATCAGTGATAGGCTAGCGGGGTTGGATGAGCAGTTCTTC.

V is TRBV18 and J is TRBJ2-5; 9 positions agree with TRBD1. This CDR3 contains 13 residues. V was clipped by 6 bases and J by 3 bases; unmatched bases: 2. Germline assignment: CDR1 KGHSH and CDR2 LQKENI. The CDR3 sequence: CASSRQGEETQYF. The CDR3 region has the DNA TGTGCCAGCTCTCGACAGGGGGAAGAGACCCAGTACTTC.

The table lists this clone with a count of one. This sequence joins TRBV5-1 and TRBJ2-5; TRBD2 matches 7 bases. Germline-derived CDR1 and CDR2 are SGHRS and YFSETQ. CDR3 length: 15 residues. Losses at the gene ends were 2 bases for V and 4 bases for J; bases not matched to a gene: 8. The CDR3 DNA sequence: TGCGCCAGCAGCTTAGGAGCGGGGCTGTCAGAGACCCAGTACTTC. Protein: CASSLGAGLSETQYF.

The genes are TRBV3-1 (or the pseudogene TRBV3-2) and TRBJ2-1; D is unresolved. Germline V CDR1 and CDR2: LGHDT, YNNKEL (reference sequence). Trimming took 4 bases from V and 0 from J, leaving 10 bases between them. This CDR3 is 15 amino acids long. The CDR3 loop reads CASSLPASSYNEQFF. Written as DNA, the CDR3 is TGTGCCAGCAGCCTCCCTGCTAGCTCCTACAATGAGCAGTTCTTC.